Listed here is a single T cell receptor (beta chain). Which antigen it targets is not known. Per-base qualities were not stored, and no clone one base away is much larger. The donors belonged to the validation cohort of approximately 130 subjects, which was separate from the approximately 700-subject first cohort. The data belong to a study of cytomegalovirus exposure and HLA in healthy donors (dated by TCRdb to about 2017). About the investigation overall: According to a later analysis, the approximately 130 validation repertoires were produced on the same platform as the approximately 690 repertoires of the first cohort. Along with the approximately 670-subject first cohort, a separate validation cohort of some 130 different subjects was used. High-throughput TCR immunosequencing, statistical association of individual TCRs with disease status, and machine learning were combined to predict cytomegalovirus infection status. The study aimed to test whether cataloging public T cell receptors could reveal signatures of past pathogen exposure. Overall study outcomes, separate from this receptor: According to the authors, the approach could potentially be generalized to other disease states and immunological phenotypes. In both the original and validation cohorts, the classifier was reported to diagnose cytomegalovirus status with high specificity and sensitivity. A few of the identified cytomegalovirus-associated TCR beta chains were confirmed in vitro to be specific for cytomegalovirus antigens. Most TCR sequences were observed very rarely across donors, whereas some public TCRs were present in many individuals. Subsequent analysis determined that TCRs grouped into clusters in the first cohort also showed a tendency toward co-occurrence across the 120 or so validation repertoires, and 94% of cluster scores exceeded 0. The study gave a list of about 150 TCR beta chains associated with cytomegalovirus. A later analysis had no HLA typing for the validation cohort, so co-occurrence there was scored across all 120 repertoires.

V lost 6 bases and J lost 2 bases; the stretch between them is 8 bases long. There are 12 amino acids in the CDR3, from cysteine to phenylalanine inclusive. Only the CDR3 portion is preserved as DNA: 36 bases, with reading frame beginning at the first base. CDR1 ENHRY and CDR2 SYGVKD were looked up in the germline V gene. The library was produced with the immunoSEQ multiplex PCR assay. The paper's processing steps were these. To diagnose cytomegalovirus status from the catalog of TCR beta chain sequences, a statistical classification framework was built. Sourced from immuneACCESS, this table was stored by TCRdb with only in-frame sequences that have V and J called. A share of the clones is absent; for the studies checked, an unresolved V gene accounts for under half, and the remainder has no known explanation. V and J calls and clone size are as listed in that table; D and trimming were resolved from the DNA. Across this sample there are about 71,000 clones, with around 95% seen only once. About 1.4% of the sample is in the top ten clones.

Sequencing used PBMCs. Recombination connected TRBV10-3 to TRBJ2-7, and TRBD1 may be the D gene, going by 5 matching bases. The receptor's source is a young man in good health and CMV-seropositive. The DNA sequence is given as TGTGCCATCAGCCAGGGAACCTACGAGCAGTACTTC. It codes for CAISQGTYEQYF.